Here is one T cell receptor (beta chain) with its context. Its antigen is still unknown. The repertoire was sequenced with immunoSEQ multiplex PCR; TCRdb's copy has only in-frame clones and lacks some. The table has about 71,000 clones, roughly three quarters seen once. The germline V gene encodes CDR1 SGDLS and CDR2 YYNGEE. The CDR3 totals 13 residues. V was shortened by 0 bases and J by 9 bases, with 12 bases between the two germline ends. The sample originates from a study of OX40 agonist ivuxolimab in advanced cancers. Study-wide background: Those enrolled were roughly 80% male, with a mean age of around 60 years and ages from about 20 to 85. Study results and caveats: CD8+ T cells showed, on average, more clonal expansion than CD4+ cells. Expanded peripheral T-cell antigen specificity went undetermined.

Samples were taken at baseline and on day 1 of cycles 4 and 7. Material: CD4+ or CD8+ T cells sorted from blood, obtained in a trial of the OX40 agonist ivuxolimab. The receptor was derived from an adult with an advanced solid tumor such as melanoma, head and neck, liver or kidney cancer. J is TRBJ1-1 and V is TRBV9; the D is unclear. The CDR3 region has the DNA TGTGCCAGCAGCGTAGACGGGAAAACCAAAGCTTTCTTT. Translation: CASSVDGKTKAFF. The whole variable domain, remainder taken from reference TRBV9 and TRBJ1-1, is DSGVTQTPKHLITATGQRVTLRCSPRSGDLSVYWYQQSLDQGLQFLIQYYNGEERAKGNILERFSAQQFPDLHSELNLSSLELGDSALYFCASSVDGKTKAFFGQGTRLTVV.